Detailed here is one TCR beta chain. These data are taken from a study of response to subunit inactivated influenza vaccine. TCRdb reprocessed the RT-PCR reads with MiXCR, giving one entry per CDR3 protein. In the table there are hundreds of thousands of distinct CDR3 sequences, around 15% of which are singletons. Trimming stripped 2 bases from V and 10 bases from J, with 16 bases between. The CDR3 spans 15 residues. CDR1 and CDR2 from the germline V gene are SGHRS and YFSETQ. This sequence was found in a man aged 50-59 years who received an inactivated influenza vaccine. The V gene is TRBV5-1, the J gene TRBJ1-6, with D maybe TRBD1 (5 bases). Sequences were derived from PBMCs from blood, sampled about 14 days before vaccination. The CDR3 here is CASSFSGPLESPLHF. CDR3 DNA sequence: TGCGCCAGCAGCTTTTCGGGACCGCTAGAGTCACCCCTCCACTTT.